This T cell receptor beta chain was profiled in a study of blood T cells in healthy people across ages. Study-wide results and limits: CMV status of donors was unknown, possibly confounding expanded clonotype changes.

Sample-barcoded 5' priming and a J-beta primer mix drove a second PCR of roughly 6 to 12 cycles. In TCRdb, the 5' RACE reads were re-called with MiXCR into one record per CDR3 protein. Of over a million distinct CDR3 sequences in the sample, approximately 26% were seen once. The CDR3 has 14 amino acids. Trimming removed 6 bases at V and 3 bases at J, with 14 bases between. Per germline, CDR1 MNHEY and CDR2 SVGEGT. Only a few counts were recorded for this clonotype. Its antigen is unknown. The data were also submitted as part of a second study, on T cells of mothers and their children. As that study records: Nine systemically healthy Caucasian donors: three mothers, six children.

The sequence was obtained from a girl aged 2-10 years in good health. V and J are TRBV6-2 or TRBV6-3 and TRBJ2-5; D tentatively fits TRBD1 or TRBD2 (6 bases each). Source material: blood. The DNA of the CDR3 is TGTGCCAGCAGGCCAGGGGACTTCAAAGAGACCCAGTACTTC. Translated: CASRPGDFKETQYF.